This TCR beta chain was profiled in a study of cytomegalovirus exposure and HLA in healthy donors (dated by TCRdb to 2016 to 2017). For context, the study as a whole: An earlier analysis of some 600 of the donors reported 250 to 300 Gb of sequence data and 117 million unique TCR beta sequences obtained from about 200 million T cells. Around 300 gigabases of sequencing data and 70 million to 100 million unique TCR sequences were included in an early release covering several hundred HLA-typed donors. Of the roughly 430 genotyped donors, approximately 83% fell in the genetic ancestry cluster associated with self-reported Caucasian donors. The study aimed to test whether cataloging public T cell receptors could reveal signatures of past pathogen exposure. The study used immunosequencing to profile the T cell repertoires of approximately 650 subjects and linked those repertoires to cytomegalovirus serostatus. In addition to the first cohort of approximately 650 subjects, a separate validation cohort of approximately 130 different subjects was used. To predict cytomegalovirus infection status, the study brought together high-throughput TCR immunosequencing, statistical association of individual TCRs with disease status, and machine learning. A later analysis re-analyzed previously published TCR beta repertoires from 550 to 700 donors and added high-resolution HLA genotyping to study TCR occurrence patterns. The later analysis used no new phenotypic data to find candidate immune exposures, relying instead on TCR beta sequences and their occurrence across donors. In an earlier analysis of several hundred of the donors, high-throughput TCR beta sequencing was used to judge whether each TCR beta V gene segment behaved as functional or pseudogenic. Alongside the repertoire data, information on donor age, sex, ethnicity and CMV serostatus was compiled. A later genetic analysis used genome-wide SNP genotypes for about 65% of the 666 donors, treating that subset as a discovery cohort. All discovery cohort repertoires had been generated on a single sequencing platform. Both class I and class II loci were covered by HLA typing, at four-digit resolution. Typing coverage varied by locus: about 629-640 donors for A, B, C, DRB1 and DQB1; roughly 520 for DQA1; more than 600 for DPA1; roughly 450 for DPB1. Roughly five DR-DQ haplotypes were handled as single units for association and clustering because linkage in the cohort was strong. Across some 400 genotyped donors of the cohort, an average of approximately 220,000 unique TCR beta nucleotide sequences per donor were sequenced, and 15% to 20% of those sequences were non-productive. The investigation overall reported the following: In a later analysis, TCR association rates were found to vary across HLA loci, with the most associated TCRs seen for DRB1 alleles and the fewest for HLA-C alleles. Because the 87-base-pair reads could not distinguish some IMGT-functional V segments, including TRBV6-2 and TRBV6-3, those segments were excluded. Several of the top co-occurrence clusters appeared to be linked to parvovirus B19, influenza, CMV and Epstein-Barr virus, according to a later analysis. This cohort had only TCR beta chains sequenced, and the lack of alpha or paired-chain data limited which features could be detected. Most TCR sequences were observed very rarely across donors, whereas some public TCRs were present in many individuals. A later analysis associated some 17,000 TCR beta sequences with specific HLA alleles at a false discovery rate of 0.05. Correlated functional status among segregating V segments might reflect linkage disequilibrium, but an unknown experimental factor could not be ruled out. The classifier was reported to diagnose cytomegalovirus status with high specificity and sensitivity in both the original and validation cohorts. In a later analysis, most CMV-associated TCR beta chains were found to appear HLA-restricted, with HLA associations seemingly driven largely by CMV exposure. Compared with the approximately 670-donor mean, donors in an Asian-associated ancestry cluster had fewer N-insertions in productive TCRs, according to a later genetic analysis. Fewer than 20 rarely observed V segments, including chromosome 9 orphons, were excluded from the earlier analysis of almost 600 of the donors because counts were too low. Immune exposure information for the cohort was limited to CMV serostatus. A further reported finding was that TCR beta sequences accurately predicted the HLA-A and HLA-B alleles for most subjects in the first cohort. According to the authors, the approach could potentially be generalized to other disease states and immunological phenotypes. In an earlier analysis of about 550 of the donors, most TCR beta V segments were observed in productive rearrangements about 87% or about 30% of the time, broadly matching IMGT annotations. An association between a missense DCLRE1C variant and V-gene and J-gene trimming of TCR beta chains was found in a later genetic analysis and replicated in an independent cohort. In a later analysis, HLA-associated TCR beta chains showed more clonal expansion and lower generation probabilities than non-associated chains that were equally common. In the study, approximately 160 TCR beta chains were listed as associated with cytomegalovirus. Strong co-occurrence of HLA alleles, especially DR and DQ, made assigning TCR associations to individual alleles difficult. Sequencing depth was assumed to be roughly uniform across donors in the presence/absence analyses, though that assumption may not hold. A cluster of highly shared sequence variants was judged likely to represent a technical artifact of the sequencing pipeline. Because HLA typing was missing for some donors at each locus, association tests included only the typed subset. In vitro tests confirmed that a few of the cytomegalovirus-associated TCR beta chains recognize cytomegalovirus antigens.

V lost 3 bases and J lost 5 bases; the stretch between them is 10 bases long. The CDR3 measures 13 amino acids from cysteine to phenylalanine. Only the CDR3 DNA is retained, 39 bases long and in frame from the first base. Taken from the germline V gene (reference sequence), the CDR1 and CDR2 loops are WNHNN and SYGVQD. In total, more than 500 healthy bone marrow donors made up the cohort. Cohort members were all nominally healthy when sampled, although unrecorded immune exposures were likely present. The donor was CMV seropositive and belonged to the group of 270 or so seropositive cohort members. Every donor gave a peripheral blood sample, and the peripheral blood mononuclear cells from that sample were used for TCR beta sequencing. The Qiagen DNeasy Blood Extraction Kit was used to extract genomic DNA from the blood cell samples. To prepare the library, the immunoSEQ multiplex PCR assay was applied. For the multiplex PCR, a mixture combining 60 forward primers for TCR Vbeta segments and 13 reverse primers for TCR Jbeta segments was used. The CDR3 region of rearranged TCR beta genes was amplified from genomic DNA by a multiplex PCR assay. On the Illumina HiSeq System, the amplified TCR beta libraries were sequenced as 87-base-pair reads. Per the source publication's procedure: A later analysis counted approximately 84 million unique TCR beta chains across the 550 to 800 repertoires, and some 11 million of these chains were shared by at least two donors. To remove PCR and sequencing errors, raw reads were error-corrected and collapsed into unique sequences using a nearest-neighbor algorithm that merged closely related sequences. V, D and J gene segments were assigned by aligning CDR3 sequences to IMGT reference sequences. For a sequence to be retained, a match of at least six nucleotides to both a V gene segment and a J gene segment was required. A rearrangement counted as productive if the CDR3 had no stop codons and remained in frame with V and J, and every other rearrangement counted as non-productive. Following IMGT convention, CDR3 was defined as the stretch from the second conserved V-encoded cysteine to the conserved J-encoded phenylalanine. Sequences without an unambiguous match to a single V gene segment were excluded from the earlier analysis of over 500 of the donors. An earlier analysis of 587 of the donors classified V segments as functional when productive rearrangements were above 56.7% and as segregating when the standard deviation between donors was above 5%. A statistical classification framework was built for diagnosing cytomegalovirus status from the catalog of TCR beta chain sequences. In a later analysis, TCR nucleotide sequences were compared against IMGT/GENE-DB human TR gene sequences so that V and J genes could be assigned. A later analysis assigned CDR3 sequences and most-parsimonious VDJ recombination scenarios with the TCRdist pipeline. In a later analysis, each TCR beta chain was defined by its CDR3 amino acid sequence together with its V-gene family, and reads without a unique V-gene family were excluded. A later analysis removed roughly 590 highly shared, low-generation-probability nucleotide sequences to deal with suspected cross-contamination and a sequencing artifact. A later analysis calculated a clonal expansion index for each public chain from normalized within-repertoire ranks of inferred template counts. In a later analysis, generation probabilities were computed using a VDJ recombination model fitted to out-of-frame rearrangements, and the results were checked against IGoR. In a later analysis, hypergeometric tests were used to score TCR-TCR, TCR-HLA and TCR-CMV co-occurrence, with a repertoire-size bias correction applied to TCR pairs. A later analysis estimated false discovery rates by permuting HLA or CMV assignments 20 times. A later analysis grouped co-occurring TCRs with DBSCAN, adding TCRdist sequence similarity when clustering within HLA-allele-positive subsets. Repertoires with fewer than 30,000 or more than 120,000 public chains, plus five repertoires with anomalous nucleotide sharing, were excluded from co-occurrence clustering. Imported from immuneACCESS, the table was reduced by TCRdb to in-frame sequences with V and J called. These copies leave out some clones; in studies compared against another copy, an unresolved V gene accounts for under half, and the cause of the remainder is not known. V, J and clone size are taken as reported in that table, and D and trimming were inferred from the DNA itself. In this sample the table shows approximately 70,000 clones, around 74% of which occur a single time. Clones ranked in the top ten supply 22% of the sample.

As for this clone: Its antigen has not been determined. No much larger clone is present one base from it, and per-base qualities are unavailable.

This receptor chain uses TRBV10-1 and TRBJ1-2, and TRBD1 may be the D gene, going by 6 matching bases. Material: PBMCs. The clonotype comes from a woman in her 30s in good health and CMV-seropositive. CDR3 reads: CASSDYRAYGYTF. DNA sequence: TGCGCCAGCAGTGACTACAGGGCATATGGCTACACCTTC.